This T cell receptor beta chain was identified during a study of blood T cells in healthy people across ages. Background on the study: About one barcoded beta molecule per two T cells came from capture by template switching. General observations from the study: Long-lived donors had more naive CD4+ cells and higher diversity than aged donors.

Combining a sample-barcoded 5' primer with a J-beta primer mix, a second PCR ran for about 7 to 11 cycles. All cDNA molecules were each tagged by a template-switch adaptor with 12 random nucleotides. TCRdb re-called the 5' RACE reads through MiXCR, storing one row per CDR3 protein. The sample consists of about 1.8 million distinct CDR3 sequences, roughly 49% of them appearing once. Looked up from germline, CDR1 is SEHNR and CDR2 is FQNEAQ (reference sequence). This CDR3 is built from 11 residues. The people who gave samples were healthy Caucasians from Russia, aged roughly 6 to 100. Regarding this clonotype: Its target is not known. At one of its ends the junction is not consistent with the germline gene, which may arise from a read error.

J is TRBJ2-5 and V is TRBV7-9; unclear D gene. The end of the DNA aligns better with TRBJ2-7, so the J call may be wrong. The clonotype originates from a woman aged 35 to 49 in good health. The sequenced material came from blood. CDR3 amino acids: CAGSPIYEQYF. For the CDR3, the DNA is TGTGCCGGCAGCCCTATCTACGAGCAGTACTTC.